The present T cell receptor (beta chain) was sequenced within a study of blood T cell repertoires in COVID-19. Study-wide background: Samples came from the United States, Italy and Spain, spanning acute and convalescent COVID-19. In each case, the material was cDNA or gDNA derived from T cells, B-cell-depleted T cells, or PBMCs.

This clone was found once. Original data processing: Using reference gene primer amplification, nucleated cell counts were estimated. The data were produced by immunoSEQ multiplex PCR, yet TCRdb's version contains in-frame clones alone and is incomplete. V and J calls and clone size are as listed in that table; D and trimming were resolved from the DNA. The top ten hold roughly 4% of the sample, which has 100,000 or so clones, around 80% seen once. Looked up from germline, CDR1 is SEHNR and CDR2 is FQNEAQ (reference sequence). Between the trimmed V and J ends, which lost 2 bases and 5 bases, there was a span of 12 bases. This CDR3 spans 14 amino acids.

Sequenced: peripheral blood. This sequence was found in a man aged 60-69 years with acute or convalescent COVID-19. This chain uses TRBV7-9 with TRBJ1-1, with D perhaps matching TRBD1 (5 bases). CDR3 residues: CASSLSGRETEAFF. The CDR3 DNA sequence: TGTGCCAGCAGCTTAAGTGGCAGGGAAACTGAAGCTTTCTTT.